A selection of T cell receptor beta chains follows, all from one sample in a study of shared clonotypes between healthy human individuals. Libraries were prepared by immunoSEQ multiplex PCR; TCRdb keeps only in-frame clonotypes and omits some of them. The data show around 2,000,000 clones, less than 95% seen once. Sequenced input: naive CD8+ T cells sorted from blood. The source is a man aged 18 to 35 in good health. The CDR3 runs from the conserved cysteine through the conserved F or W. A D gene is named only where the DNA matches it firmly. Rows may omit the clone size; those that give it use once, few, many or a size class.

D,V,size,J,DNA,CDR3
-,TRBV5-4,-,TRBJ2-5,TGTGCCAGCAGCTTGGACCCAGAGGTACAAGAGACCCAGTACTTC,CASSLDPEVQETQYF
TRBD2,TRBV27,-,TRBJ2-3,TGTGCCAGCAGTTTACGGGGGGGCGCCGCAGATACGCAGTATTTT,CASSLRGGAADTQYF
-,TRBV27,-,TRBJ2-7,TGTGCCAGCAGTTTCGGCCCCCTGGCCTACGAGCAGTACTTC,CASSFGPLAYEQYF
-,TRBV19,-,TRBJ2-7,TGTGCCAGTAGTGCTTCGGACAGCTACGAGCAGTACTTC,CASSASDSYEQYF
TRBD1,TRBV11-2,-,TRBJ2-7,TGTGCCAGCAGCTTGGCAGGGGGTGTCGAGCAGTACTTC,CASSLAGGVEQYF
-,TRBV5-5,once,TRBJ2-2,TGTGCCAGCAGCTTGATGACGGGTGACACCGGGGAGCTGTTTTTT,CASSLMTGDTGELFF
-,TRBV19,-,TRBJ2-7,TGTGCCAGTAGTGTCGGACAGTACGAGCAGTACTTC,CASSVGQYEQYF
-,TRBV9,once,TRBJ2-1,TGTGCCAGCAGCGTATGGGCTAGCGAGTACAATGAGCAGTTCTTC,CASSVWASEYNEQFF
TRBD1,TRBV6-1,-,TRBJ1-5,TGTGCCAGCAACCCCGGGACAGGGTACAATCAGCCCCAGCATTTT,CASNPGTGYNQPQHF
-,TRBV7-9,-,TRBJ2-5,TGTGCCAGCAGCTTAACCCAAGCGGAACAAGAGACCCAGTACTTC,CASSLTQAEQETQYF
TRBD2,TRBV11-2,-,TRBJ2-1,TGTGCCAGCAGCTTCAGACCGCGGCTAGCGGACTACAATGAGCAGTTCTTC,CASSFRPRLADYNEQFF
-,TRBV5-4,once,TRBJ1-1,TGTGCCAGCACCCATGACCGGGACTTGAACACTGAAGCTTTCTTT,CASTHDRDLNTEAFF
TRBD2,TRBV9,-,TRBJ2-7,TGTGCCAGCAGCCCGGGGGGAGGGCCGGCCTACGAGCAGTACTTC,CASSPGGGPAYEQYF
TRBD1,TRBV27,-,TRBJ1-6,TGTGCCAGCACTATACAGGGGTCTAATTCACCCCTCCACTTT,CASTIQGSNSPLHF
-,TRBV7-9,-,TRBJ2-7,TGTGCCAGCAGCTCCGGACAGACACCAACCTACGAGCAGTACTTC,CASSSGQTPTYEQYF
-,TRBV7-9,-,TRBJ2-3,TGTGCCAGCAGCTCACTCACGGGCAGGGGAACAGATACGCAGTATTTT,CASSSLTGRGTDTQYF
-,TRBV19,-,TRBJ2-7,TGTGCCAGTAGTATAGATCTGGAGACGACCGACGAGCAGTACTTC,CASSIDLETTDEQYF
-,TRBV7-9,-,TRBJ1-2,TGTGCCAGCAGCTTAGTGGTCAGTCAGGGTTCGGATGGCTACACCTTC,CASSLVVSQGSDGYTF
TRBD2,TRBV28,-,TRBJ2-1,TGTGCCAGCAGTTCACGCACCCGGGGGGGCGTAATTGATGAGCAGTTCTTC,CASSSRTRGGVIDEQFF
-,TRBV9,once,TRBJ1-2,TGTGCCAGCAGCGAGGGGGTCATGACCGATAGAGACTACACCTTC,CASSEGVMTDRDYTF
-,TRBV14,-,TRBJ2-7,TGTGCCAGCAGCCAAGCATCCCACGAGCAGTACTTC,CASSQASHEQYF
TRBD2,TRBV9,-,TRBJ2-1,TGTGCCAGCAGCTCTAAGTATGGGACTAGCGGTATTCAGAGCTCCTACAATGAGCAGTTCTTC,CASSSKYGTSGIQSSYNEQFF
-,TRBV7-6,few,TRBJ2-3,TGTGCCAGCAGCTTAGCGCCGGGAGATACGCAGTATTTT,CASSLAPGDTQYF
TRBD1,TRBV11-3,-,TRBJ2-7,TGTGCCAGCAGCTTAGATCGACAGGGCTACGAGCAGTACTTC,CASSLDRQGYEQYF
TRBD2,TRBV5-4,-,TRBJ2-7,TGTGCCAGCAGCTCCGGACTAGCGGCCTACGAGCAGTACTTC,CASSSGLAAYEQYF
-,TRBV19,-,TRBJ2-1,TGTGCCAGTAGTATTTCCCGGGACTACAATGAGCAGTTCTTC,CASSISRDYNEQFF
TRBD2,TRBV13,-,TRBJ2-7,TGTGCCAGCAGCCCGACTAGCGGACCTACCTACGAGCAGTACTTC,CASSPTSGPTYEQYF
TRBD1,TRBV4-1,-,TRBJ1-2,TGCGCCAGCAGCCAAGGGGTATTTATTACCGGGACAGGAAACGGCTACACCTTC,CASSQGVFITGTGNGYTF
-,TRBV7-9,-,TRBJ1-1,TGTGCCAGCATCCCCGACCGACTCACGAACACTGAAGCTTTCTTT,CASIPDRLTNTEAFF
TRBD1,TRBV6-6,-,TRBJ2-1,TGTGCCAGCAGTTGGGGACAGGGGGCGTACAATGAGCAGTTCTTC,CASSWGQGAYNEQFF
TRBD1,TRBV4-1,-,TRBJ2-7,TGCGCCAGCAGCCAAGATCCGGGACAGGGACTCTACGAGCAGTACTTC,CASSQDPGQGLYEQYF
-,TRBV7-2,-,TRBJ2-2,TGTGCCAGCAGGTACTGGGGAGGACCCTTCACCGGGGAGCTGTTTTTT,CASRYWGGPFTGELFF
-,TRBV4-1,-,TRBJ2-7,TGCGCCAGCAGCCAAGAATCGGGCAGTTCCTACGAGCAGTACTTC,CASSQESGSSYEQYF
-,TRBV5-4,-,TRBJ2-5,TGTGCCAGCAGCTTGGAAGGGCGGGAGACCCAGTACTTC,CASSLEGRETQYF
-,TRBV9,-,TRBJ2-1,TGTGCCAGCAGCGAACAGGAATTTCCCTACAATGAGCAGTTCTTC,CASSEQEFPYNEQFF
-,TRBV6-5,-,TRBJ2-7,TGTGCCAGCAGTCCAGGGACTGTGGAGCAGTACTTC,CASSPGTVEQYF
-,TRBV6-6,-,TRBJ2-7,TGTGCCAGCAGTTACTCGAAAATGGTTCAGGGCGAGCAGTACTTC,CASSYSKMVQGEQYF
TRBD1,TRBV10-3,-,TRBJ2-6,TGTGCCATCAGTCCCGGGACAGGGTCTGGGGCCAACGTCCTGACTTTC,CAISPGTGSGANVLTF
TRBD2,TRBV11-2,once,TRBJ2-5,TGTGCCAGCAGTCCTAGCGGGGGGCCTCCAGATAAAGAGACCCAGTACTTC,CASSPSGGPPDKETQYF
-,TRBV27,-,TRBJ2-1,TGTGCCAGCAGTTTAGTCTTCCGGTCCTCCTACAATGAGCAGTTCTTC,CASSLVFRSSYNEQFF
-,TRBV6-5,-,TRBJ2-1,TGTGCCAGCAGTTTATCCGGGTACAATGAGCAGTTCTTC,CASSLSGYNEQFF
-,TRBV9,-,TRBJ1-1,TGTGCCAGCAGCGCACAGCCGAACACTGAAGCTTTCTTT,CASSAQPNTEAFF
-,TRBV13,-,TRBJ2-1,TGTGCCAGCAGCTTTAACAGCCCCAATGAGCAGTTCTTC,CASSFNSPNEQFF
-,TRBV27,-,TRBJ2-7,TGTGCCAGCAGTTACAGGAAAGCCTACGAGCAGTACTTC,CASSYRKAYEQYF
-,TRBV10-2,-,TRBJ2-7,TGCGCCAGCTGCCAGACTGGAGGAGCCTACGAGCAGTACTTC,CASCQTGGAYEQYF
-,TRBV10-1,-,TRBJ2-5,TGCGCCAGCAGTGGTGACTGGGGGGAGACCCAGTACTTC,CASSGDWGETQYF
-,TRBV18,-,TRBJ2-3,TGTGCCAGCTCACCGTGGGAGGCGGATACGCAGTATTTT,CASSPWEADTQYF
-,TRBV20-1,-,TRBJ2-3,TGCAGTGCACGGGTATGGGATACGCAGTATTTT,CSARVWDTQYF
TRBD2,TRBV4-3,-,TRBJ2-7,TGCGCCAGCAGCCAAGAGGGGGTAGCGGGCGCCGAGCAGTACTTC,CASSQEGVAGAEQYF
-,TRBV9,-,TRBJ2-5,TGTGCCAGCAGCGTAGCGGCAGGCGGAGAGACCCAGTACTTC,CASSVAAGGETQYF
TRBD1,TRBV4-1,-,TRBJ1-2,TGCGCCAGCAGCCAAGATGGGGACAGGGTCGGTGGCTACACCTTC,CASSQDGDRVGGYTF
TRBD1,TRBV7-8,-,TRBJ2-2,TGTGCCAGCAGCTGGTCTCGGACAGGGGCGAACACCGGGGAGCTGTTTTTT,CASSWSRTGANTGELFF
-,TRBV29-1,-,TRBJ2-3,TGCAGCCTATTGGACAGTGCTAGCACAGATACGCAGTATTTT,CSLLDSASTDTQYF
TRBD1,TRBV7-9,-,TRBJ2-1,TGTGCCAGCAGCTTGACGACGGGACAGTACGTCAATGAGCAGTTCTTC,CASSLTTGQYVNEQFF
-,TRBV6-6,-,TRBJ1-1,TGTGCCAGCGGACCTGTGAACACTGAAGCTTTCTTT,CASGPVNTEAFF
TRBD1,TRBV7-9,-,TRBJ2-7,TGTGCCAGCAGCTTACACCCCCGGGACAGGGGGCCCTACGAGCAGTACTTC,CASSLHPRDRGPYEQYF
TRBD1,TRBV15,-,TRBJ1-2,TGTGCCACCAGCGGCTACGGACAGGGCTATGGCTACACCTTC,CATSGYGQGYGYTF
-,TRBV11-3,-,TRBJ2-5,TGTGCCAGCAGCTTGTGGGTCGGAGAGACCCAGTACTTC,CASSLWVGETQYF
-,TRBV27,-,TRBJ1-1,TGTGCCAGCAGTTTAGGTCGACTGAACACTGAAGCTTTCTTT,CASSLGRLNTEAFF